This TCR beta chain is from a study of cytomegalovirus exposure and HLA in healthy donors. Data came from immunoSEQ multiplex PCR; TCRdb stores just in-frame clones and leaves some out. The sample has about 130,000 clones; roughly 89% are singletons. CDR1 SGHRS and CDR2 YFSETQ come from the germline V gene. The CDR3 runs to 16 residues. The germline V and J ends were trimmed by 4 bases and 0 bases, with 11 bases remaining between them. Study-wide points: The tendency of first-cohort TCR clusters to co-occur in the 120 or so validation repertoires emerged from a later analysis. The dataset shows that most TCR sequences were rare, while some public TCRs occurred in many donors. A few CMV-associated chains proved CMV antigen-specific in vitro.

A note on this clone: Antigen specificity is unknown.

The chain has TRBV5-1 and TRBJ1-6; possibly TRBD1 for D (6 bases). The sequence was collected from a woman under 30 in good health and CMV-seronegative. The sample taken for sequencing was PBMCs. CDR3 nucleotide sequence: TGCGCCAGCAGCCCGCAGGGGAGCTCCTATAATTCACCCCTCCACTTT. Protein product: CASSPQGSSYNSPLHF.